This T cell receptor (beta chain) was found in a study of T cell repertoires in ileal Crohn's disease. Turning to the study itself: Every patient was operated on for stricturing (about 60%) or penetrating (approximately 40%) complications. The MI sample came from the proximal margin of the surgical specimen.

Profiling relied on immunoSEQ multiplex PCR, and the TCRdb table lists in-frame clones only, not all of them. The sample yields roughly 3,000 clones, 89% seen once. Study-wide points: Clonality above 26.8% at surgery always came with endoscopic recurrence.

Germline CDR1 and CDR2: MNHNS and SASEGT. The CDR3 runs 10 residues. V was trimmed by 5 bases and J by 9 bases, leaving 5 bases between them. Worth noting for this clone: Its target is not known.

Time point given: proximal margin of the surgical specimen (macroscopically non-inflamed). Patients were adults with ileal or ileocolonic Crohn's disease needing resection. The origin of this receptor is an adult with Crohn's disease. This chain connects TRBV6-1 to TRBJ1-5, with D unclear. Sequenced: ileal tissue. Here the CDR3 DNA reads TGTGCCAGCAGTCTCAGGCCCCAGCATTTT. Amino acid sequence: CASSLRPQHF.